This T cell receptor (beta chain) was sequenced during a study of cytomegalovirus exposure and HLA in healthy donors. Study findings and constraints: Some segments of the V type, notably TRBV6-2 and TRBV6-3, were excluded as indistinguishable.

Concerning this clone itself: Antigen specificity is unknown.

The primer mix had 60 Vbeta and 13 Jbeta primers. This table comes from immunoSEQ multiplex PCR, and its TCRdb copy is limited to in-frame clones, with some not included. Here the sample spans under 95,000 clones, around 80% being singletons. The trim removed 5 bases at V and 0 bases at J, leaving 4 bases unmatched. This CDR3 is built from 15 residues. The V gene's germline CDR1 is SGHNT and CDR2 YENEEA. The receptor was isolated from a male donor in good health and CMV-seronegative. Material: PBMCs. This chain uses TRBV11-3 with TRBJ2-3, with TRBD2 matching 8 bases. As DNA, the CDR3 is TGTGCCAGCAGCCACGGGAGGGGGAGCACAGATACGCAGTATTTT. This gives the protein CASSHGRGSTDTQYF.